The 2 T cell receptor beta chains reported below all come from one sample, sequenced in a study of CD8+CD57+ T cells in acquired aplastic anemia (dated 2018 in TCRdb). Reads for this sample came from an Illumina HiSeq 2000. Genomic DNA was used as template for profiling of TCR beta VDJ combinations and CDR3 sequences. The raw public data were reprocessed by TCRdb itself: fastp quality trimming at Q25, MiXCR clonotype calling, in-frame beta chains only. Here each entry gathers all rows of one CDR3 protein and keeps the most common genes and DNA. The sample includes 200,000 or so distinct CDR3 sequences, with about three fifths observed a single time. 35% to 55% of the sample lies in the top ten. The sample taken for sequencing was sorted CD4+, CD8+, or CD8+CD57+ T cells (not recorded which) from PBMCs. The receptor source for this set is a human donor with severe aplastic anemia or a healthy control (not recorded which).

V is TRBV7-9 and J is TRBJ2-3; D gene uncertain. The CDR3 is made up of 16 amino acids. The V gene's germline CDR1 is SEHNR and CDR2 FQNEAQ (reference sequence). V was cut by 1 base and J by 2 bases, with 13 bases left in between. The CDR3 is CASSLDAGRTTDTQYF. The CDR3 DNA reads TGTGCCAGCAGCTTAGACGCAGGACGGACCACAGATACGCAGTATTTT.

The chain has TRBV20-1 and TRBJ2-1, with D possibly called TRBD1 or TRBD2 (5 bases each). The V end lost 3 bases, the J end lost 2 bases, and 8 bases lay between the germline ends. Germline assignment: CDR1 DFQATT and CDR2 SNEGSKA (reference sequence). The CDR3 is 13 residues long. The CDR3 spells CSASRGAYNEQFF. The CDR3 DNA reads TGCAGTGCTAGCCGAGGGGCCTACAATGAGCAGTTCTTC.